This entry lists 20 T cell receptor beta chains sequenced from one sample in a study of human T cells and chemical hapten exposure. MiXCR, run by TCRdb on the RACE reads, gives a single entry per CDR3 protein. The sample lists tens of thousands of distinct CDR3 sequences, approximately 10% occurring once. As for time point: pre-sensitization, week 0. Noted treatment: therapeutic diphenylcyclopropenone sensitization with weekly scalp DPC. Sequenced here: whole blood, sampled in connection with sensitization to the hapten diphenylcyclopropenone (DPC). The receptors shown here come from a man aged 40-55 years with alopecia areata. Some clones in this sample may be carry-over from other donors' samples.

This clonotype was recorded at least ten times. The DNA of the CDR3 is TGTGCCAGCAGCCAACAGGTCCAAGAGACCCAGTACTTC. Its protein is CASSQQVQETQYF. The V gene is TRBV3-1, the J gene TRBJ2-5; D unresolved. V shed 2 bases and J shed 1 base, with 5 bases lying between them. Germline V gene sequence: CDR1 LGHDT, CDR2 YNNKEL (reference sequence). The CDR3 covers 13 residues.

V gene TRBV6-5 combines with J gene TRBJ2-7; 10 nucleotides match TRBD2. The germline gives CDR1 MNHEY, CDR2 SVGAGI. Losses at the gene ends were 6 bases for V and 6 bases for J; bases not matched to a gene: 8. The CDR3 consists of 14 residues. Written as DNA, the CDR3 is TGTGCCAGCAGCATTCAGACTAGCGGGCCCGAGCAGTACTTC. It specifies CASSIQTSGPEQYF.

A few counts support this clonotype. V gene TRBV3-1 combines with J gene TRBJ2-3, with 7 bases identical to TRBD2. J gave up 0 bases and V 2 bases, and 5 bases lay outside the gene matches. The length of the CDR3 is 16 residues. Per germline, CDR1 LGHDT and CDR2 YNNKEL (reference sequence). The DNA of the CDR3 is TGTGCCAGCAGCCAAACAACGGGAGGAAGCACAGATACGCAGTATTTT. Translating it yields CASSQTTGGSTDTQYF.

This clonotype was counted at least ten times. The chain joins TRBV12-2 to TRBJ2-7; TRBD2 is the table's D call, not checked against the DNA. TRBV12-2 is a documented pseudogene. This CDR3 region has 15 residues. This CDR3 reads CASRPSLRTRGEQYF. The CDR3 nucleotides read TGTGCAAGTCGCCCAAGTTTAAGGACTCGAGGCGAGCAGTACTTC.

This sequence joins TRBV7-9 and TRBJ2-3; D perhaps matches TRBD2 (6 bases). V lost 2 bases, J lost 2 bases, and 14 bases lay in between. This CDR3 has 16 amino acids. Germline loops: CDR1 SEHNR, CDR2 FQNEAQ (reference sequence). As DNA, the CDR3 is TGTGCCAGCAGCTTACTCGGGCTAGCGATCACAGATACGCAGTATTTT. Translating gives CASSLLGLAITDTQYF.

This rearrangement joins TRBV2 to TRBJ2-1; 13 positions match TRBD2. The germline gives CDR1 SNHLY, CDR2 FYNNEI. The CDR3 is 16 residues long. V lost 3 bases, J lost 7 bases, and 6 bases stayed unmatched. CDR3: CASSDPGLAGVNEQFF. For the CDR3, the DNA is TGTGCCAGCAGTGATCCTGGACTAGCGGGAGTTAATGAGCAGTTCTTC.

The J gene is TRBJ2-2, the V gene TRBV12-3 or TRBV12-4; tentatively, D is TRBD2 (6 bases). The CDR3 has 11 amino acids. V was shortened by 8 bases and J by 6 bases, with 7 bases between the two germline ends. The CDR3 loop reads CASGGSGELFF. The CDR3 nucleotides read TGTGCCAGCGGGGGGTCCGGGGAGCTGTTTTTT.

This clonotype was seen a few times. The V gene is TRBV29-1, the J gene TRBJ2-5; no definite D call. Trimming took 4 bases from V and 5 from J, leaving 11 bases between them. This CDR3 contains 12 residues. The germline CDR1 and CDR2 sequences are SQVTM and ANQGSEA. For the CDR3, the DNA is TGCAGCGTTGTTATCTATGGGGAGACCCAGTACTTC. This translates into CSVVIYGETQYF.

Note on this clonotype: This could be a read error, since a much larger clone is one nucleotide away. The V call is TRBV29-1, the J call TRBJ2-3; maybe TRBD2 (5 bases). The length of the CDR3 is 15 residues. Germline V gene data show CDR1 as SQVTM and CDR2 as ANQGSEA. V shed 4 bases and J shed 3 bases, with 17 bases lying between them. In DNA form, the CDR3 reads TGCAGCGTTGGAAAGCGGAAAACGGGTACAGATACGCAGTATTTT. It encodes CSVGKRKTGTDTQYF.

This clonotype was seen ten or more times. V is TRBV7-8 and J is TRBJ2-5, with TRBD2 matching over 8 bases. J was trimmed by 5 bases and V by 1 base; bases with no gene match: 6. The CDR3 totals 15 residues. Germline loops: CDR1 SGHVS, CDR2 FQNEAQ. CDR3 nucleotides: TGTGCCAGCAGCTTAGGCGGACTAGCCCTGGAGACCCAGTACTTC. Protein sequence: CASSLGGLALETQYF.

V gene TRBV7-9 combines with J gene TRBJ1-4; D is unresolved. The germline V gene encodes CDR1 SEHNR and CDR2 FQNEAQ (reference sequence). The length of the CDR3 is 16 residues. Trimming stripped 5 bases from V and 2 bases from J, with 15 bases between. The DNA for the CDR3 is TGTGCCAGCAGCCCTCCAGCGACGGGGACTAATGAAAAACTGTTTTTT. Its translation: CASSPPATGTNEKLFF.

This clonotype was picked up many times. The CDR3, as DNA: TGTGCCAAAACCAGTAGAATTGCAGATACGCAGTATTTT. Protein product: CAKTSRIADTQYF. V is TRBV2 and J is TRBJ2-3, with D unresolved. CDR1 and CDR2 (germline): SNHLY, FYNNEI. The CDR3 has 13 residues. Trimming removed 10 bases at V and 4 bases at J, with 15 bases between.

The chain has TRBV25-1 and TRBJ1-2; TRBD1 is a possible D gene (5 bases). The V gene's germline CDR1 is MGHDK and CDR2 SYGVNS. The V end was cut by 0 bases, the J end by 3 bases, with 8 bases between. The CDR3 spans 14 residues. The CDR3 sequence is CASSEYQGDYGYTF. For the CDR3, the DNA is TGTGCCAGCAGTGAATATCAGGGCGACTATGGCTACACCTTC.

This clonotype came up a few times. V and J are TRBV20-1 and TRBJ2-3; no definite D call. Germline values: CDR1 DFQATT, CDR2 SNEGSKA (reference sequence). The V end lost 7 bases, the J end lost 5 bases, and 10 bases lay between the germline ends. CDR3 length: 11 residues. The CDR3 sequence: CSGVVQDTQYF. In DNA form, the CDR3 reads TGCAGTGGGGTAGTTCAAGATACGCAGTATTTT.

This chain uses TRBV12-3 or TRBV12-4 with TRBJ1-1; D uncertain. Between the trimmed V and J ends, which lost 6 bases and 4 bases, there was a span of 9 bases. This CDR3 has 12 residues. The CDR3 region is CASSLWGTEAFF. The CDR3 bases are TGTGCCAGCAGCCTGTGGGGCACTGAAGCTTTCTTT.

This clonotype showed up just a few times. This sequence joins TRBV9 and TRBJ2-2, with 9 positions matching TRBD1. Trimming removed 4 bases from V and 1 base from J; junction bases left unmatched: 8. Germline-derived CDR1 and CDR2 are SGDLS and YYNGEE. This CDR3 is built from 17 residues. CDR3 residues: CASSFWDRAGNTGELFF. The CDR3 DNA reads as TGTGCCAGCAGCTTCTGGGACAGGGCCGGGAACACCGGGGAGCTGTTTTTT.

CDR3 in DNA: TGCAGTGCCAAAACTAGCGGGGGCTACAATGAGCAGTTCTTC. This codes for CSAKTSGGYNEQFF. The V call is TRBV20-1, the J call TRBJ2-1, with 11 bases fitting TRBD2. V lost 6 bases to trimming and J lost 3 bases; unmatched junction nucleotides: 4. In germline, CDR1 is DFQATT, CDR2 SNEGSKA (reference sequence). This CDR3 has 14 residues.

This clonotype has a single count. The genes are TRBV3-1 and TRBJ2-3; 9 bases map to TRBD2. The length of the CDR3 is 16 residues. Germline V gene lookup returns CDR1 LGHDT and CDR2 YNNKEL (reference sequence). V lost 4 bases to trimming and J lost 1 base; unmatched junction nucleotides: 6. CDR3 sequence reads: CASSLTSGAGTDTQYF. The DNA for the CDR3 is TGTGCCAGCAGCCTGACTAGCGGAGCCGGCACAGATACGCAGTATTTT.

In its sample, this clonotype was seen a few times. A junction boundary mismatches the germline segment, possibly from a read error. V is TRBV28 and J is TRBJ1-2; D unclear. Germline V lookup: CDR1 MDHEN, CDR2 SYDVKM. CDR3 length: 13 residues. DNA for the CDR3: TGTGCCAGCAGCCGCCCGGCGAACTCTGGCTACACCTTC. Protein: CASSRPANSGYTF.

In its sample, this clonotype was seen many times. V and J are TRBV5-1 and TRBJ2-2, with 11 bases that match TRBD2. Germline V gene lookup returns CDR1 SGHRS and CDR2 YFSETQ. The CDR3 sequence is 16 residues long. V shed 0 bases, J shed 8 bases, and the junction held 6 bases outside the gene matches. CDR3 in amino acids: CASSLAGTSGSGELFF. CDR3 DNA: TGCGCCAGCAGCTTGGCAGGGACTAGCGGTTCTGGGGAGCTGTTTTTT. The full variable domain, completed using reference TRBV5-1 and TRBJ2-2, is KAGVTQTPRYLIKTRGQQVTLSCSPISGHRSVSWYQQTPGQGLQFLFEYFSETQRNKGNFPGRFSGRQFSNSRSEMNVSTLELGDSALYLCASSLAGTSGSGELFFGEGSRLTVL.